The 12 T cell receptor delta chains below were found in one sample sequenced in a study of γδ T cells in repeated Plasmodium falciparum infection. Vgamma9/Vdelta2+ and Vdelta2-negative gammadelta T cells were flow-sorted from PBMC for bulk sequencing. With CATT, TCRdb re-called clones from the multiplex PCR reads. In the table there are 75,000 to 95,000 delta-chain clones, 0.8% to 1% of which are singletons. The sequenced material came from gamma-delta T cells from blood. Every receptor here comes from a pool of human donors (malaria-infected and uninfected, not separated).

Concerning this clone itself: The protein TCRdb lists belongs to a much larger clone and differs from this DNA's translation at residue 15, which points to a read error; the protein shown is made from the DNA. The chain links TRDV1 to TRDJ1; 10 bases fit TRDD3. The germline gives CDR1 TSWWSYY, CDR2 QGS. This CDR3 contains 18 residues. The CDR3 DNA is TGTGCTTACGCAAGTCCCCTGGGGGATAGCCGGTGCACCGATGAACTCATCTTT. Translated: CAYASPLGDSRCTDELIF.

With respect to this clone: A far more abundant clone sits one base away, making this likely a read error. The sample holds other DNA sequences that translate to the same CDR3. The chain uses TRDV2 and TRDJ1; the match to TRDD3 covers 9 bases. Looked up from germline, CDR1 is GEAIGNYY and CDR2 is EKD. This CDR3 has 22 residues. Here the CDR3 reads CACDTSHRLYWGTPLCTDKLIF. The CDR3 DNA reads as TGTGCCTGTGACACTTCCCACCGCCTTTACTGGGGGACCCCCTTATGCACCGATAAGCTCATCTTT.

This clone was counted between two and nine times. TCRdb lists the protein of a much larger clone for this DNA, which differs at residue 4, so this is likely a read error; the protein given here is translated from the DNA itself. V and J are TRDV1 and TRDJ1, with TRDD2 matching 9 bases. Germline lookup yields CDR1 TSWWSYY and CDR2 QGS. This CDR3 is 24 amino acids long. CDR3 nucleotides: TGTGCTCTTTGGGAACAGGGCCTTCCTACGCTCTGGGATGCTACTGGGGACAACACCGATAAACTCATCTTT. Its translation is CALWEQGLPTLWDATGDNTDKLIF.

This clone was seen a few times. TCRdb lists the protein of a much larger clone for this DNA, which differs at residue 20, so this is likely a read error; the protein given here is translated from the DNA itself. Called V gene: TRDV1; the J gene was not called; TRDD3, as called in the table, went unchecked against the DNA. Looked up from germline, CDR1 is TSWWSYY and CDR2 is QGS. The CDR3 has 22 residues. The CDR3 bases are TGTGCTCTTGGGGAACATGAAGAACACTGGGGGATACGAGGCAATACTTTCAGACCCCCGATCTTT. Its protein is CALGEHEEHWGIRGNTFRPPIF.

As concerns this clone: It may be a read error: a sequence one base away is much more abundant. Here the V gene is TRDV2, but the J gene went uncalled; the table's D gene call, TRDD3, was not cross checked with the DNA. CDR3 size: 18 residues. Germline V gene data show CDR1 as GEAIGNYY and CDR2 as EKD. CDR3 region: CACDTLTGIRDSSDKLIF. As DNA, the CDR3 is TGTGCCTGTGACACTTTAACGGGGATACGCGATAGCTCCGATAAGCTCATCTTT.

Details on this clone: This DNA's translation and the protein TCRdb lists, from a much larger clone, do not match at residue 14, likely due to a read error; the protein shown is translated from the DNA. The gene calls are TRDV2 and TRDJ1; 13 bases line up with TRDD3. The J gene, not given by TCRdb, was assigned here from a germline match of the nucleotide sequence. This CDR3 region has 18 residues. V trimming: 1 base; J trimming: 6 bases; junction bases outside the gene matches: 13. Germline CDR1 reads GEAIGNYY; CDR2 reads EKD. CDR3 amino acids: CACDTLLGDTRRGNKLIF. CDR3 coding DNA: TGTGCCTGTGACACTTTACTGGGGGATACGCGACGTGGCAATAAACTCATCTTT.

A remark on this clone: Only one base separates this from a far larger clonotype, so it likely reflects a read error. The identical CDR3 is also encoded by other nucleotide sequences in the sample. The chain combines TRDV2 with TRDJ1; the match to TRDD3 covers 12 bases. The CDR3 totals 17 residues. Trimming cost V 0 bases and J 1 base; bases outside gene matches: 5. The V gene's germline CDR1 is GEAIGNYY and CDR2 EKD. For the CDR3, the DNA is TGTGCCTGTGACACCTTGGTACTGGGGGATACCACCGATAAACTCATCTTT. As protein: CACDTLVLGDTTDKLIF.

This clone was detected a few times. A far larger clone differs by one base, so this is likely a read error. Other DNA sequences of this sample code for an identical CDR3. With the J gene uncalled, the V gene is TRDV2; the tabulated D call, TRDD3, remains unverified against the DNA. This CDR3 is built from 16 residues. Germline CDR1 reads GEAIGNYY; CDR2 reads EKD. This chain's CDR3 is CACDPLTGGYTDKLIF. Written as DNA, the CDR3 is TGTGCCTGTGATCCCTTAACTGGGGGATACACCGATAAACTCATCTTC.

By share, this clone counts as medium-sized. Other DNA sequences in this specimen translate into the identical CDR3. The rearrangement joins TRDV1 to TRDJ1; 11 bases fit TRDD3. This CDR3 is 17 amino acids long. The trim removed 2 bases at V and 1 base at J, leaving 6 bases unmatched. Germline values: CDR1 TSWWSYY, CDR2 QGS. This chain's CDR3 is CALGELWGIRGTDKLIF. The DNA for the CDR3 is TGTGCTCTTGGGGAATTATGGGGGATACGAGGCACCGATAAACTCATCTTT.

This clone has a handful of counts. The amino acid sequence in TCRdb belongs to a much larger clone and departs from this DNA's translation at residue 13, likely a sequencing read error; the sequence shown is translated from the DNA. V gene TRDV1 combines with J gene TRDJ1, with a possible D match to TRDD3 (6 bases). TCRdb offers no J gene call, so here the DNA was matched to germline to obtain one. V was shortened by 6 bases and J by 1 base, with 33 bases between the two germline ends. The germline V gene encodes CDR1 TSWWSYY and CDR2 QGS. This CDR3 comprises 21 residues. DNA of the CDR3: TGTGCTCTTGGAGAAGCGTGGGTGACCCTACCCGGCCGGGGATTCACCGATAAACTCATCTTT. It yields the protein CALGEAWVTLPGRGFTDKLIF.

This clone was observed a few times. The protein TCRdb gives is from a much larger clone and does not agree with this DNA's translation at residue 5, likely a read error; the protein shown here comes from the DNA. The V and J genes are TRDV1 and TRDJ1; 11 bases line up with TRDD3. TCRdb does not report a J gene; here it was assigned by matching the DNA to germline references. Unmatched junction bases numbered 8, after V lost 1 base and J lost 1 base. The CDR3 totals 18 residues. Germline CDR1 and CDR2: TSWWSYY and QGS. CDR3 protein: CALGEPYWGIAGTDKLIF. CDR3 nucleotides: TGTGCTCTTGGGGAACCGTACTGGGGGATAGCGGGCACCGATAAACTCATCTTT.

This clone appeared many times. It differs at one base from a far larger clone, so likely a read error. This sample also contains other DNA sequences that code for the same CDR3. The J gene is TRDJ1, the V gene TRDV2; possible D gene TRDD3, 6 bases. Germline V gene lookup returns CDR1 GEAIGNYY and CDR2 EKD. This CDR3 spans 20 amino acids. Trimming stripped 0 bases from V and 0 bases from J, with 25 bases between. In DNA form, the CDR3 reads TGTGCCTGTGACACCGTGAGTGGGGGGTCCCCCTTTCTCTACACCGATAAACTCATCTTT. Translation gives CACDTVSGGSPFLYTDKLIF.